Given below is one T cell receptor (beta chain) in context. Its target is unknown. Trimming shortened V by 3 bases and J by 4 bases, and 17 bases separated the two germline ends. This CDR3 spans 16 amino acids. Unique-molecular-identifier-tagged TCR beta cDNA libraries were used. MiXCR was run by TCRdb on the PCR reads, yielding one entry per CDR3 protein. The sample has 750,000 to 950,000 distinct CDR3 sequences, roughly half seen once; the top ten hold about 4.5%. The data were obtained in a study of post-analysis software for immune sequencing data. Study-level results: Elevated frequency relative to controls characterized 4 or 5 TRBV segments in patients, TRBV5-6, TRBV5-1 and TRBV20-1 among them.

This clonotype was obtained from a girl aged 5-17 years with multiple sclerosis. This chain uses TRBV12-3 or TRBV12-4 with TRBJ2-3; tentatively, D is TRBD1 or TRBD2 (5 bases each). Sequencing was done on a sample of blood. Here the CDR3 reads CASSFPPGRSADTQYF. The DNA for the CDR3 is TGTGCCAGCAGTTTTCCCCCGGGGCGGAGTGCAGATACGCAGTATTTT.